What follows are 27 T cell receptor beta chains derived from one specimen sequenced in a study of T cells in Graves' hyperthyroidism and ophthalmopathy. RNA transcripts gave rise to amplified TCR beta CDR3 regions. HTBI primers were used for first-round RT-PCR of the TCR CDR3. TCRdb redid the calling of the multiplex PCR reads with MiXCR, one entry per CDR3 protein. There are about 510,000 distinct CDR3 sequences in the sample; 14% occur only once, and approximately 15% lies in the top ten. Sequenced: blood. These receptors were taken from a woman aged 40-49 years with Graves' hyperthyroidism.

This clonotype was seen just once. Just one base apart from a much larger clone, this may be a read error. This chain uses TRBV20-1 with TRBJ2-1; perhaps TRBD2 as D (5 bases). The tail of the sequence fits TRBJ2-7 better, so the J call may be wrong. The V gene's germline CDR1 is DFQATT and CDR2 SNEGSKA (reference sequence). This CDR3 region has 16 residues. The CDR3 DNA reads TGCAGTGCTAGAGATGGAAGCGGTGGCTCCTACAATGAGCAGTACTTC. The encoded protein is CSARDGSGGSYNEQYF.

This clonotype was counted ten times or more. This chain links TRBV7-9 with TRBJ2-1; possible D gene TRBD2, 6 bases. The CDR3 spans 12 residues. V gave up 4 bases and J gave up 9 bases, with 10 bases separating them. Germline assignment: CDR1 SEHNR and CDR2 FQNEAQ (reference sequence). DNA for the CDR3: TGTGCCAGCAGCTCGGGAGATACTGAGCAGTTCTTC. Its translation is CASSSGDTEQFF.

This clonotype was picked up many times. J is TRBJ2-3 and V is TRBV5-1; 7 positions agree with TRBD2. Germline CDR1 is SGHRS and CDR2 is YFSETQ. V lost 0 bases, J lost 4 bases, and 5 bases stayed unmatched. The CDR3 has 15 residues. For the CDR3, the DNA is TGCGCCAGCAGCTTGGTGGCGGGAGTCCCAGATACGCAGTATTTT. This codes for CASSLVAGVPDTQYF.

Ten or more counts support this clonotype. The chain uses TRBV12-3 or TRBV12-4 and TRBJ2-7, with 8 nucleotides matching TRBD1. Trimming cost V 5 bases and J 3 bases; bases outside gene matches: 6. CDR3 size: 14 residues. The CDR3 DNA reads TGTGCCAGCAGTCCACAGACAGGGGACTACGAGCAGTACTTC. Translation gives CASSPQTGDYEQYF.

The CDR3: CASSSQGESTEAFF. For the CDR3, the DNA is TGTGCCAGTAGTAGCCAGGGGGAAAGCACTGAAGCTTTCTTT. This sequence joins TRBV19 and TRBJ1-1, with TRBD1 matching over 7 bases. CDR3 size: 14 residues. Germline assignment: CDR1 LNHDA and CDR2 SQIVND (reference sequence). Trimming at V came to 4 bases and at J to 4 bases, leaving 6 bases not matched to a gene.

This clonotype was observed at least ten times. The V gene is TRBV5-1, the J gene TRBJ2-1, with 7 bases aligning to TRBD1. This CDR3 contains 15 residues. Germline-derived CDR1 and CDR2 are SGHRS and YFSETQ. The J segment lost 2 bases and the V segment lost 5 bases, leaving 7 bases of the junction unmatched. The CDR3 spells CASSYRQGPYNEQFF. CDR3 DNA sequence: TGCGCCAGCAGTTACCGACAGGGACCCTACAATGAGCAGTTCTTC.

This clonotype has a single count. The chain joins TRBV4-1 to TRBJ2-2; 9 bases align to TRBD1. Germline V gene sequence: CDR1 MGHRA, CDR2 YSYEKL. The V and J ends lost 3 bases and 4 bases, in that order; junction bases with no gene match: 6. The CDR3 sequence is 16 residues long. The CDR3 spells CASSHHPTGGTGELFF. Here the CDR3 DNA reads TGCGCCAGCAGCCACCACCCGACAGGGGGCACCGGGGAGCTGTTTTTT.

This clonotype was found many times. This chain connects TRBV5-1 to TRBJ2-1; D gene uncertain. The CDR3 covers 15 residues. Trimming shortened V by 1 base and J by 0 bases, and 8 bases separated the two germline ends. From germline, CDR1 is SGHRS and CDR2 YFSETQ. CDR3 sequence: CASSLTLSSYNEQFF. The CDR3 nucleotides are TGCGCCAGCAGCTTGACTCTGAGCTCCTACAATGAGCAGTTCTTC.

This clonotype was counted a few times. This sequence joins TRBV28 and TRBJ1-1; D uncertain. V shed 3 bases and J shed 10 bases, with 9 bases lying between them. Germline loops: CDR1 MDHEN, CDR2 SYDVKM. The CDR3 extends over 11 amino acids. The CDR3 sequence: CASSFGVRAFF. The CDR3 DNA reads TGTGCCAGCAGTTTTGGGGTAAGAGCTTTCTTT.

There are many counts of this clonotype. V and J are TRBV28 and TRBJ2-1; TRBD2 matches 13 bases. The CDR3 spans 19 residues. Germline CDR1 reads MDHEN; CDR2 reads SYDVKM. Trimming took 1 base from V and 2 from J; bases not matched to a gene: 8. The CDR3 here is CASSLLSTSGRFTYNEQFF. The CDR3 DNA reads TGTGCCAGCAGTTTATTATCGACTAGCGGGAGGTTCACCTACAATGAGCAGTTCTTC. The full variable domain, its missing parts supplied by reference TRBV28 and TRBJ2-1, is DVKVTQSSRYLVKRTGEKVFLECVQDMDHENMFWYRQDPGLGLRLIYFSYDVKMKEKGDIPEGYSVSREKKERFSLILESASTNQTSMYLCASSLLSTSGRFTYNEQFFGPGTRLTVL.

The chain recombines TRBV7-3 with TRBJ2-2; D might be TRBD2 (6 bases). The CDR3 runs to 14 residues. Per germline, CDR1 SGHTA and CDR2 FQGTGA. Between the trimmed V and J ends, which lost 1 base and 4 bases, there was a span of 7 bases. CDR3 bases: TGTGCCAGCAGCTTAATGGAGGGCACCGGGGAGCTGTTTTTT. As protein: CASSLMEGTGELFF.

This clonotype came up a few times. The V gene is TRBV6-5, the J gene TRBJ2-7, with 8 bases lining up with TRBD2. This CDR3 region has 15 residues. The germline V gene encodes CDR1 MNHEY and CDR2 SVGAGI. Trimming removed 1 base from V and 0 bases from J; junction bases left unmatched: 2. CDR3 nucleotides: TGTGCCAGCAGTTACTTGGCGGGGGGCTCCTACGAGCAGTACTTC. Amino acid sequence: CASSYLAGGSYEQYF.

The sample holds many counts of this clonotype. The chain carries TRBV18 and TRBJ2-7; a possible D gene is TRBD1 (6 bases). V was trimmed by 3 bases and J by 3 bases, leaving 12 bases between them. CDR3 length: 14 residues. Germline CDR1 reads KGHSH; CDR2 reads LQKENI. CDR3: CASSPTGLVYEQYF. DNA of the CDR3: TGTGCCAGCTCACCCACAGGGCTGGTCTACGAGCAGTACTTC.

This clonotype was recorded many times. The chain employs TRBV2 and TRBJ1-5; 7 positions agree with TRBD1. This CDR3 is 17 amino acids long. The V gene's germline CDR1 is SNHLY and CDR2 FYNNEI. The J segment lost 2 bases and the V segment lost 11 bases, leaving 18 bases of the junction unmatched. The CDR3, as DNA: TGTGCCGGATCCGGGACAGAATTGGGTTCGGGCAATCAGCCCCAGCATTTT. As protein: CAGSGTELGSGNQPQHF. The whole variable domain, remainder taken from reference TRBV2 and TRBJ1-5, is EPEVTQTPSHQVTQMGQEVILRCVPISNHLYFYWYRQILGQKVEFLVSFYNNEISEKSEIFDDQFSVERPDGSNFTLKIRSTKLEDSAMYFCAGSGTELGSGNQPQHFGDGTRLSIL.

The table lists this clonotype with many counts. This sequence joins TRBV11-2 and TRBJ1-1, with 9 bases fitting TRBD1. Unmatched junction bases numbered 8, after V lost 10 bases and J lost 5 bases. Germline-derived CDR1 and CDR2 are SGHAT and FQNNGV. This CDR3 has 13 residues. The CDR3 DNA reads TGTGCCAATTCGGGGACAGGGAGGACTGAAGCTTTCTTT. This sequence encodes CANSGTGRTEAFF.

The rearrangement joins TRBV10-3 to TRBJ2-2; no definite D call. With 6 bases removed from V and 4 bases from J, the gap between germline ends came to 9 bases. Germline V gives CDR1 ENHRY, CDR2 SYGVKD. The CDR3 contains 13 residues. In nucleotides, the CDR3 is TGTGCCATCAGGCTCCTCCGCACCGGGGAGCTGTTTTTT. Protein product: CAIRLLRTGELFF.

This clonotype was observed a few times. The J gene is TRBJ2-1, the V gene TRBV15; TRBD2 might be the D (6 bases). The CDR3 runs to 13 residues. The V end lost 3 bases, the J end lost 8 bases, and 11 bases lay between the germline ends. CDR1 and CDR2 (germline): LNHNV, YYDKDF (reference sequence). In nucleotides, the CDR3 is TGTGCCACCAGCAGCGATGCGGGGTATGAGCAGTTCTTC. It encodes CATSSDAGYEQFF. The variable domain in full, completed from reference TRBV15 and TRBJ2-1, reads DAMVIQNPRYQVTQFGKPVTLSCSQTLNHNVMYWYQQKSSQAPKLLFHYYDKDFNNEADTPDNFQSRRPNTSFCFLDIRSPGLGDTAMYLCATSSDAGYEQFFGPGTRLTVL.

The chain links TRBV29-1 to TRBJ2-1, with D unresolved. V shed 4 bases and J shed 5 bases, with 3 bases lying between them. The germline V gene encodes CDR1 SQVTM and CDR2 ANQGSEA. This CDR3 contains 10 residues. The CDR3 DNA is TGCAGCGTTGGAAACAATGAGCAGTTCTTC. Encoded protein: CSVGNNEQFF.

CDR3 in amino acids: CSARVGGRAGYF. The CDR3 bases are TGCAGTGCTAGAGTGGGCGGGAGGGCCGGGTACTTC. V and J are TRBV20-1 and TRBJ2-5; 9 bases fit TRBD2. Germline V lookup: CDR1 DFQATT, CDR2 SNEGSKA (reference sequence). The CDR3 covers 12 residues. V trimming: 1 base; J trimming: 13 bases; junction bases outside the gene matches: 7.

This clonotype was observed at least ten times. V and J are TRBV28 and TRBJ2-7, with 9 bases that match TRBD1. CDR1 and CDR2 from the germline V gene are MDHEN and SYDVKM. V lost 5 bases and J lost 0; bases outside the gene matches: 5. The CDR3 is 15 residues long. DNA for the CDR3: TGTGCCAGCAGTAACAGGGGGCTAAGCTCCTACGAGCAGTACTTC. Protein: CASSNRGLSSYEQYF.

About this clonotype itself: The junction shows a germline mismatch at one end, possibly a read error. This sequence joins TRBV5-1 and TRBJ2-1; possible D gene TRBD2, 5 bases. Germline CDR1 reads SGHRS; CDR2 reads YFSETQ. This CDR3 comprises 18 residues. CDR3 loop: CASSLVPYGGSPYNEQFF. The CDR3 DNA is TGTGCCAGCAGCTTAGTCCCCTACGGAGGTAGTCCCTACAATGAGCAGTTCTTC. Full variable domain (rest looked up from reference TRBV5-1 and TRBJ2-1): KAGVTQTPRYLIKTRGQQVTLSCSPISGHRSVSWYQQTPGQGLQFLFEYFSETQRNKGNFPGRFSGRQFSNSRSEMNVSTLELGDSALYLCASSLVPYGGSPYNEQFFGPGTRLTVL.

This clonotype came up many times. The rearrangement uses TRBV20-1 and TRBJ1-2; D is ambiguous. This CDR3 contains 11 residues. V was shortened by 3 bases and J by 3 bases, with 5 bases between the two germline ends. Germline V gene data show CDR1 as DFQATT and CDR2 as SNEGSKA (reference sequence). This CDR3 reads CSARDDYGYTF. CDR3 bases: TGCAGTGCTAGGGACGACTATGGCTACACCTTC.

In the case of this clonotype: A read error is possible here, since a much larger clone lies one base away. The chain joins TRBV6-1 to TRBJ1-1; no definite D call. Trimming removed 4 bases from V and 3 bases from J, with 12 bases in between. The CDR3 is 14 residues long. Germline values: CDR1 MNHNS, CDR2 SASEGT. This CDR3 is CASSGLPIDTEAFF. For the CDR3, the DNA is TGTGCCAGCAGTGGCCTTCCAATAGACACTGAAGCTTTCTTT.

V and J are TRBV19 and TRBJ2-1; 7 nucleotides agree with TRBD2. The length of the CDR3 is 15 residues. J lost 4 bases, V lost 5 bases, and 8 bases had no gene match. Germline V CDR1 and CDR2: LNHDA, SQIVND (reference sequence). This CDR3 is CASSSKAGSYNEQFF. The DNA for the CDR3 is TGTGCCAGTAGTTCAAAAGCGGGAAGTTACAATGAGCAGTTCTTC.

The CDR3 sequence is CASSFWTGRSANEQFF. DNA for the CDR3: TGTGCCAGCAGTTTCTGGACGGGAAGAAGCGCCAATGAGCAGTTCTTC. The V gene is TRBV12-3 or TRBV12-4, the J gene TRBJ2-1; D perhaps matches TRBD2 (5 bases). The CDR3 length is 16 residues. The ends were cut back, 3 bases at V and 6 bases at J, with 18 bases in the middle.

The sample holds a few counts of this clonotype. This chain uses TRBV27 with TRBJ2-2; unclear D gene. The CDR3 consists of 15 residues. Germline CDR1 is MNHEY and CDR2 is SMNVEV (reference sequence). V was shortened by 5 bases and J by 4 bases, with 14 bases between the two germline ends. CDR3 DNA: TGTGCCAGCAGTATTACGGGTGGCGGCACCGGGGAGCTGTTTTTT. Translating it yields CASSITGGGTGELFF.

At least ten counts were recorded for this clonotype. The rearrangement joins TRBV7-2 to TRBJ2-5; 11 nucleotides align to TRBD1. This CDR3 is built from 16 residues. Per germline, CDR1 SGHTA and CDR2 FQGNSA. V shed 4 bases and J 4 bases; nucleotides not matched to a gene: 8. The CDR3, as DNA: TGTGCCAGCAGCTCGAGGAGGACAGGGGGCGTAGAGACCCAGTACTTC. Protein sequence: CASSSRRTGGVETQYF.